This passage covers 14 T cell receptor beta chains from one sample sequenced in a study of shared clonotypes between healthy human individuals. The repertoire was sequenced with immunoSEQ multiplex PCR; TCRdb's copy has only in-frame clones and lacks some. The sample holds about 990,000 clones; 75% to 80% are singletons and the top ten take roughly 0.65%. The material sequenced was memory CD4+ T cells from PBMCs. Noted subset: CD45RA-negative fraction. The receptors derive from a young man in good health. Some clones in this sample may be carry-over from other donors' samples.

Comments on this clone: A much larger clone sits a single nucleotide away, making a read error possible. The chain couples TRBV9 to TRBJ2-7, with 7 positions matching TRBD2. The CDR3 is 14 amino acids. V gave up 3 bases and J gave up 0 bases; unmatched junction bases: 3. Germline V lookup: CDR1 SGDLS, CDR2 YYNGEE. This CDR3 reads CASSEAGSSYEQYF. DNA of the CDR3: TGTGCCAGCAGCGAAGCGGGAAGCTCCTACGAGCAGTACTTC. Complete variable domain (other parts from reference TRBV9 and TRBJ2-7): DSGVTQTPKHLITATGQRVTLRCSPRSGDLSVYWYQQSLDQGLQFLIQYYNGEERAKGNILERFSAQQFPDLHSELNLSSLELGDSALYFCASSEAGSSYEQYFGPGTRLTVT.

This sequence joins TRBV7-4 and TRBJ1-5; 11 bases align to TRBD1. Germline values: CDR1 SGHVT, CDR2 SQSDAQ. V gave up 3 bases and J gave up 0 bases; unmatched junction bases: 7. The CDR3 contains 18 residues. Written as DNA, the CDR3 is TGTGCCAGCAGCTTTTGGGGACAGGGGGGCTATAGCAATCAGCCCCAGCATTTT. Amino acids: CASSFWGQGGYSNQPQHF.

The table lists this clone with many counts. The J gene is TRBJ1-1, the V gene TRBV28, with 9 bases identical to TRBD1. This CDR3 is 14 amino acids long. The junction had 1 base not matched to a gene; V was cut back by 2 bases and J by 3 bases. Germline V CDR1 and CDR2: MDHEN, SYDVKM. CDR3 nucleotide sequence: TGTGCCAGCAGTTTAACAGGGGGCTACACTGAAGCTTTCTTT. Amino acid sequence: CASSLTGGYTEAFF.

This clone occurred many times. The sample holds other DNA sequences that translate to the same CDR3. This sequence joins TRBV27 and TRBJ2-4; weak D call: TRBD2 (5 bases). Trimming shortened V by 6 bases and J by 2 bases, and 11 bases separated the two germline ends. The germline CDR1 and CDR2 sequences are MNHEY and SMNVEV (reference sequence). The CDR3 covers 14 residues. The CDR3, as DNA: TGTGCCAGCAGCTGGGCCGGGACCAAAAACATTCAGTACTTC. Residues: CASSWAGTKNIQYF.

The chain uses TRBV7-2 and TRBJ1-5; possibly TRBD1 for D (6 bases). The germline gives CDR1 SGHTA, CDR2 FQGNSA. Trimming removed 2 bases from V and 7 bases from J, with 15 bases in between. There are 15 residues in the CDR3. The CDR3 loop reads CASSLFEGGQQPQHF. CDR3 DNA sequence: TGTGCCAGCAGCTTATTCGAAGGGGGGCAACAGCCCCAGCATTTT.

This chain uses TRBV15 with TRBJ2-1, with D possibly being TRBD2 (7 bases). Germline CDR1 is LNHNV and CDR2 is YYDKDF (reference sequence). Trimming took off 6 bases at V and 15 bases at J, with 21 bases between the two ends. This CDR3 comprises 13 residues. CDR3 bases: TGTGCCACCAGTACCCCCCAGCGGGACACTGTGTTCTTC. Translating it yields CATSTPQRDTVFF.

V is TRBV11-2 and J is TRBJ2-7; D unclear. Germline assignment: CDR1 SGHAT and CDR2 FQNNGV. Trimming shortened V by 2 bases and J by 5 bases, and 7 bases separated the two germline ends. The CDR3 runs to 12 residues. CDR3 DNA sequence: TGTGCCAGCAGCTTACTTGTCCACGAGCAGTACTTC. Amino acid sequence: CASSLLVHEQYF.

The V gene is TRBV10-3, the J gene TRBJ2-7, with D perhaps being TRBD1 or TRBD2 (5 bases each). V lost 6 bases, J lost 2 bases, and 17 bases lay in between. Germline V gene data show CDR1 as ENHRY and CDR2 as SYGVKD. The CDR3 contains 15 residues. Here the CDR3 DNA reads TGTGCCATCAGGGGTGGGATCGGGACCGCCTACGAGCAGTACTTC. This gives the protein CAIRGGIGTAYEQYF.

Only a few counts were recorded for this clone. Other nucleotide sequences from this sample produce the same CDR3. The chain couples TRBV5-5 to TRBJ1-2; 10 bases line up with TRBD1. The CDR3 runs 14 residues. The V gene's germline CDR1 is SGHKS and CDR2 YYEKEE (reference sequence). Losses at the gene ends were 4 bases for V and 6 bases for J; bases not matched to a gene: 6. This chain's CDR3 is CASSLEGTGDGYTF. In nucleotides, the CDR3 is TGTGCCAGCAGCCTAGAAGGGACAGGGGATGGCTACACCTTC.

This clone was seen a handful of times. This chain links TRBV5-1 with TRBJ2-5, with TRBD2 identical over 7 bases. The CDR3 spans 14 residues. Germline CDR1 reads SGHRS; CDR2 reads YFSETQ. The junction had 6 bases not matched to a gene; V was cut back by 2 bases and J by 5 bases. CDR3 protein: CASSLRLASETQYF. The DNA for the CDR3 is TGCGCCAGCAGCTTACGACTAGCTTCCGAGACCCAGTACTTC.

The chain links TRBV2 to TRBJ1-5, with a weak D call TRBD1 (5 bases). Trimming took 3 bases from V and 6 from J, leaving 9 bases between them. The germline V gene has CDR1 SNHLY and CDR2 FYNNEI. This CDR3 is built from 13 residues. In DNA, the CDR3 is TGTGCCAGCAGTGAGTCAGGGTTTCAGCCCCAGCATTTT. Translating gives CASSESGFQPQHF.

This clone was recorded once. Different DNA sequences within this sample yield the same CDR3. The chain uses TRBV20-1 and TRBJ2-1; D unclear. Trimming removed 3 bases at V and 9 bases at J, with 9 bases between. Germline values: CDR1 DFQATT, CDR2 SNEGSKA (reference sequence). There are 11 residues in the CDR3. CDR3 in DNA: TGCAGTGCTAGGCCTCGTGGTGAGCAGTTCTTC. Amino acid sequence: CSARPRGEQFF.

The genes are TRBV19 and TRBJ1-5; D is ambiguous. The CDR3 consists of 15 residues. Trimming stripped 1 base from V and 7 bases from J, with 14 bases between. Germline CDR1 reads LNHDA; CDR2 reads SQIVND (reference sequence). This chain's CDR3 is CASSIGGLNRQPQHF. CDR3 sequence (DNA): TGTGCCAGTAGTATAGGAGGGCTGAATAGGCAGCCCCAGCATTTT.

V is TRBV7-2 and J is TRBJ2-7, with a tentative D call TRBD2 (6 bases). The CDR3 has 15 residues. Germline V CDR1 and CDR2: SGHTA, FQGNSA. Trimming took 1 base from V and 3 from J, leaving 13 bases between them. The CDR3 spells CASSLGSGVLYEQYF. The CDR3 DNA reads TGTGCCAGCAGCTTAGGTTCGGGGGTTCTCTACGAGCAGTACTTC.